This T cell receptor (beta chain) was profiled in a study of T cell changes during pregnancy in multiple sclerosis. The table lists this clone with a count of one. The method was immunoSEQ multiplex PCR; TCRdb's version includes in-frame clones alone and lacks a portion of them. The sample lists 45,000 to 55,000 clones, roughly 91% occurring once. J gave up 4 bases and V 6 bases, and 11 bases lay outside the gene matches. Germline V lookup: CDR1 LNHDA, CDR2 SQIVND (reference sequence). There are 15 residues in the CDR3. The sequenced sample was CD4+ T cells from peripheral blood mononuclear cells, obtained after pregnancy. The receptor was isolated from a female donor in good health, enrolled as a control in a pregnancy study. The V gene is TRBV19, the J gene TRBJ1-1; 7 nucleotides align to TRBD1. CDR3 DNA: TGTGCCAGTAGCCCCGTGGCAGGGGGGACCACTGAAGCTTTCTTT. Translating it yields CASSPVAGGTTEAFF. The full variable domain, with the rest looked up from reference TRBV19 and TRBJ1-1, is DGGITQSPKYLFRKEGQNVTLSCEQNLNHDAMYWYRQDPGQGLRLIYYSQIVNDFQKGDIAEGYSVSREKKESFPLTVTSAQKNPTAFYLCASSPVAGGTTEAFFGQGTRLTVV.